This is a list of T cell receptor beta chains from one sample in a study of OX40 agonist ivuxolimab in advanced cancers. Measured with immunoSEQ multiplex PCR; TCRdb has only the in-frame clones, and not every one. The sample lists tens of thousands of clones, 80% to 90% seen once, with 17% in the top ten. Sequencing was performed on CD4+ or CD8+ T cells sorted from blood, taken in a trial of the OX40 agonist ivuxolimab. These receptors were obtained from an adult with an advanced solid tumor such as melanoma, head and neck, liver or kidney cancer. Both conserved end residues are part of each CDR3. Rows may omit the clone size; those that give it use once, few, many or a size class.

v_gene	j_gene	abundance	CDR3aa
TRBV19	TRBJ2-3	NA	CASSATGGRFGTQYF
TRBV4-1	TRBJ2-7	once	CASSQWGLTSGNVEQYF
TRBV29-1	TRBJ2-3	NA	CSVESTDTQYF
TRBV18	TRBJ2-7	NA	CASSPEGSYEQYF
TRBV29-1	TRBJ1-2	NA	CSVTGGHGYTF
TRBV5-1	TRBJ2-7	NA	CASSLGEVYEQYF
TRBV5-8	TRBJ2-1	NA	CASSLLRRGNEQFF
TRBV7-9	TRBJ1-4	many	CASSPTGATNEKLFF
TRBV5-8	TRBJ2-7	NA	CASSEGFANYEQYF
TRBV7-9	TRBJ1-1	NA	CASRENFNTEAFF
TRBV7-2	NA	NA	CASSFLAGGHEQYF
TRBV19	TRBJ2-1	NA	CASCGGEYHNEQFF
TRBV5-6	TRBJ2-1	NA	CASSLNWEVVYNEQFF
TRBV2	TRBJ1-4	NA	CASSELTVSNEKLFF
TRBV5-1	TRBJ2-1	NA	CASSLNKGTGNEQFF
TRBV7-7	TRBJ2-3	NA	CASSLYPTSTDTQYF
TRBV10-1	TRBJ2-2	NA	CASALAGEGTGELFF
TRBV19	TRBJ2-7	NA	CASRTAGGYEQYF
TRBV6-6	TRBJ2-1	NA	CASSDRDRIYNEQFF
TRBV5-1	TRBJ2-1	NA	CASRPQFSVSSYNEQFF
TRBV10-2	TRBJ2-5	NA	CASSTDRPRETQYF
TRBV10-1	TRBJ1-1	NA	CASRKDRWNTEAFF
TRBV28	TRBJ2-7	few	CASSPAWASGKYEQYF
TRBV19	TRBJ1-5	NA	CASSPGQSNQPQHF
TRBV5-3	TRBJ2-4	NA	CARSFRLVRHTLAKNIQYF
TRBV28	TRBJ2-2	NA	CASIRDGLNTGELFF
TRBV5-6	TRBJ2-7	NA	CASSLGQGFYEQYF
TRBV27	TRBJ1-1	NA	CASSLRHREPEAFF
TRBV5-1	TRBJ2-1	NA	CASSIGVYEQFF
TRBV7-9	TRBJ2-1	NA	CASSLGGETRGEQFF
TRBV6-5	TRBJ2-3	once	CASSYGTSISTQYF
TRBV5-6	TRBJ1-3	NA	CASSFRLSGNTIYF
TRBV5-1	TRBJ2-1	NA	CASSLSGTRGIGEQFF
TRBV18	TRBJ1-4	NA	CASSPRSSNEKLFF
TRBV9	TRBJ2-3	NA	CASSPGQTTDTQYF
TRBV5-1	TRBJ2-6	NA	CASSLLEGTTSGANVLTF
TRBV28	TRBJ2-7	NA	CASSFPIPGQGSYEQYF
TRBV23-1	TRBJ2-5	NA	CASSHQGRETQYF
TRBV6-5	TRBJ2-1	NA	CASSYQTTSYGEQFF
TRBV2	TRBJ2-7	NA	CASSGLVGADYEQYF
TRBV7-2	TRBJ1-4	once	CASSFNGQTNEKLFF
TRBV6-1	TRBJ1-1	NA	CASIPQGVRTEAFF
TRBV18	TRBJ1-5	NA	CASSPAGVNNQPQHF
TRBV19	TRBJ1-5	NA	CASSWDGDSNQPQHF
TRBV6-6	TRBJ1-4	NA	CASSYSDRGLEKLFF
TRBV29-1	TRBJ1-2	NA	CSVEQGGARGYTF
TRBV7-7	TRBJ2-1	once	CASSRLAGRGDEQFF
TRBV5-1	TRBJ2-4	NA	CASSLGSYRTKNIQYF
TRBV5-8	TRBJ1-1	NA	CASRENTEAFF
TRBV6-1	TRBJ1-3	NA	CASSGRQGLPSGNTIYF
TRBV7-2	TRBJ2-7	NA	CASSLVGGNSYEQYF
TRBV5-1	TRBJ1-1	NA	CASSLSGQMNTEAFF
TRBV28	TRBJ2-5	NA	CASSLTQSKETQYF
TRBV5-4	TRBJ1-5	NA	CASSLAGGTQPQHF
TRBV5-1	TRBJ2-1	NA	CASSWGYNSYNEQFF
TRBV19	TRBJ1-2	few	CASSPTTGPNYGYTF
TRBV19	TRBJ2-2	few	CASSIDSSGGTGELFF
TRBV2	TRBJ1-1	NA	CASRDNHLANTEAFF